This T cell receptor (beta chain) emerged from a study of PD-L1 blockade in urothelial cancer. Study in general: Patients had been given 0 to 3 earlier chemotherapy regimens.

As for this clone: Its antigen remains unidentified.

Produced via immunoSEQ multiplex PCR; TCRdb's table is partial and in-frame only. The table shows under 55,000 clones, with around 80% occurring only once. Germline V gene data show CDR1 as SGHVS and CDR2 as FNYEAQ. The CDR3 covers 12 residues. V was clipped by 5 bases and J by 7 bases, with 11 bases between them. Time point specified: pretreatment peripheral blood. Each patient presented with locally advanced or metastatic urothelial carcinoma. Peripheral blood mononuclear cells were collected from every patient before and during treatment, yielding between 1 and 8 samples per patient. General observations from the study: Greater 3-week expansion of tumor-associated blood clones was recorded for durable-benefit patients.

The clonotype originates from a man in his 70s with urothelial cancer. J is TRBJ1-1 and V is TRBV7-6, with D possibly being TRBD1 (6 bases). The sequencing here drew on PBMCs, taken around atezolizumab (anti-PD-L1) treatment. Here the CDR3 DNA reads TGTGCCAGCAGCCAAGGACAGCGTGAAGCTTTCTTT. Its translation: CASSQGQREAFF.